The next 29 T cell receptor beta chains were all read from a single sample in a study of blood T cell repertoires in COVID-19. Here immunoSEQ multiplex PCR was the method, and the copy in TCRdb shows in-frame clones only, minus some. The sample holds about 180,000 clones, just over 85% seen once. Sequencing was carried out using peripheral blood. Receptor source: a man aged 50-59 years with active or convalescent COVID-19.

This clone was recorded many times. The genes are TRBV29-1 and TRBJ1-5; D may be TRBD1 (5 bases). The CDR3 consists of 15 residues. Germline V gives CDR1 SQVTM, CDR2 ANQGSEA. The V end was cut by 4 bases, the J end by 4 bases, with 17 bases between. The chain's CDR3 is CSVVLEGRGNQPQHF. The CDR3 DNA follows: TGCAGCGTTGTTCTCGAGGGCCGGGGGAATCAGCCCCAGCATTTT.

This clone was recorded only once. The rearrangement uses TRBV19 and TRBJ1-5; D possibly corresponds to TRBD1 (6 bases). The germline gives CDR1 LNHDA, CDR2 SQIVND (reference sequence). V was cut by 6 bases and J by 9 bases, with 18 bases left in between. The CDR3 totals 14 residues. The CDR3 region is CASSKKYQGMPQHF. In DNA, the CDR3 is TGTGCCAGTAGCAAAAAATATCAGGGGATGCCCCAGCATTTT.

J is TRBJ1-6 and V is TRBV7-2; weak D call: TRBD1 (6 bases). Deletions cut 6 bases from V and 9 bases from J, with 18 bases between. The CDR3 sequence is 15 residues long. Germline CDR1 and CDR2: SGHTA and FQGNSA. The CDR3 spells CASRSDREGVSPLHF. CDR3 sequence (DNA): TGTGCCAGCAGATCTGACAGAGAGGGGGTTTCACCCCTCCACTTT.

The chain has TRBV2 and TRBJ1-3, with D unresolved. The CDR3 length is 11 residues. Germline CDR1 SNHLY, CDR2 FYNNEI. V was clipped by 7 bases and J by 8 bases, with 9 bases between them. DNA of the CDR3: TGTGCCAGCACCCAGGAGGACACCATATATTTT. It yields the protein CASTQEDTIYF.

The gene calls are TRBV24-1 and TRBJ1-2; no firm D call. Germline V gene data show CDR1 as KGHDR and CDR2 as SFDVKD. CDR3 size: 14 residues. Trimming shortened V by 3 bases and J by 6 bases, and 13 bases separated the two germline ends. CDR3 sequence: CATSDSWREHGYTF. The CDR3 DNA reads as TGTGCCACCAGTGATAGTTGGAGGGAGCATGGCTACACCTTC.

The chain is built from TRBV11-2 and TRBJ1-4, with no clear D. The CDR3 totals 14 residues. Germline CDR1 SGHAT, CDR2 FQNNGV. V gave up 3 bases and J gave up 5 bases, with 10 bases separating them. In DNA form, the CDR3 reads TGTGCCAGCAGCTTTCCCGGGTTCAATGAAAAACTGTTTTTT. It codes for CASSFPGFNEKLFF.

The chain is built from TRBV28 and TRBJ1-2, with 8 bases that match TRBD1. Germline CDR1 reads MDHEN; CDR2 reads SYDVKM. The CDR3 loop spans 14 amino acids. J was trimmed by 5 bases and V by 8 bases; bases with no gene match: 10. The CDR3 nucleotides read TGTGCCAGCGTAGGACAGGGAATAGAATATGGCTACACCTTC. It yields the protein CASVGQGIEYGYTF.

This clone was seen once. The chain has TRBV25-1 and TRBJ1-3; D is unclear. Germline V gives CDR1 MGHDK, CDR2 SYGVNS. Trimming removed 3 bases at V and 0 bases at J, with 9 bases between. The CDR3 covers 15 residues. CDR3 nucleotide sequence: TGTGCCAGCAGTGACGCCCTAGTCTCTGGAAACACCATATATTTT. This translates into CASSDALVSGNTIYF. Combining the CDR3 with reference TRBV25-1 and TRBJ1-3 gives the whole variable domain EADIYQTPRYLVIGTGKKITLECSQTMGHDKMYWYQQDPGMELHLIHYSYGVNSTEKGDLSSESTVSRIRTEHFPLTLESARPSHTSQYLCASSDALVSGNTIYFGEGSWLTVV.

The chain couples TRBV30 to TRBJ1-2; 9 bases map to TRBD1. V shed 3 bases, J shed 7 bases, and the junction held 15 bases outside the gene matches. The V gene's germline CDR1 is GTSNPN and CDR2 SVGIG (reference sequence). This CDR3 has 16 amino acids. Here the CDR3 DNA reads TGTGCCTGGAGGGCAATATCTACAGGGGGCGCGGGTGGCTACACCTTC. Residues: CAWRAISTGGAGGYTF.

This chain joins TRBV2 and TRBJ1-1; 7 bases line up with TRBD1. Germline V gene data show CDR1 as SNHLY and CDR2 as FYNNEI. The CDR3 spans 17 residues. The V segment lost 9 bases and the J segment 1 base; nucleotides outside the gene matches: 17. In nucleotides, the CDR3 is TGTGCCAGACAGGGGATCCCACCGCCAATTCCGAACACTGAAGCTTTCTTT. It encodes CARQGIPPPIPNTEAFF.

This sequence joins TRBV5-1 and TRBJ1-1; D may be TRBD1 (6 bases). Deletions cut 1 base from V and 8 bases from J, with 18 bases between. The CDR3 is 15 residues long. In germline, CDR1 is SGHRS, CDR2 YFSETQ. The CDR3 sequence: CASSLQGTTNKEAFF. CDR3 DNA: TGCGCCAGCAGCTTGCAGGGGACAACAAATAAAGAAGCTTTCTTT.

Only one count was recorded for this clone. The CDR3 sequence is CASSRGQAYEQYF. The CDR3 DNA is TGTGCCAGCAGCCGCGGACAAGCCTACGAGCAGTACTTC. The chain joins TRBV6-5 to TRBJ2-7, with D possibly matching TRBD1 (5 bases). The CDR3 runs to 13 residues. Germline V gene lookup returns CDR1 MNHEY and CDR2 SVGAGI. The V and J ends lost 6 bases and 2 bases respectively, with 11 bases between them.

This clone was found a few times. The chain is built from TRBV19 and TRBJ2-2; D not certain. This CDR3 has 13 residues. The germline V gene encodes CDR1 LNHDA and CDR2 SQIVND (reference sequence). Trimming stripped 6 bases from V and 1 base from J, with 6 bases between. This CDR3 reads CASSPMNTGELFF. The CDR3 bases are TGTGCCAGTAGCCCAATGAACACCGGGGAGCTGTTTTTT.

The rearrangement uses TRBV27 and TRBJ2-2; D perhaps matches TRBD2 (5 bases). The germline gives CDR1 MNHEY, CDR2 SMNVEV (reference sequence). This CDR3 contains 15 residues. Trimming took off 5 bases at V and 1 base at J, with 11 bases between the two ends. The CDR3 reads CASSPGLLNTGELFF. The CDR3 DNA is TGTGCCAGCAGTCCCGGACTGCTGAACACCGGGGAGCTGTTTTTT.

The chain joins TRBV6-5 to TRBJ2-4; TRBD1 matches 7 bases. V was clipped by 5 bases and J by 6 bases; unmatched bases: 4. This CDR3 comprises 13 residues. The germline CDR1 and CDR2 sequences are MNHEY and SVGAGI. CDR3 in amino acids: CASSNGDRNIQYF. The CDR3, as DNA: TGTGCCAGCAGTAATGGGGACAGAAACATTCAGTACTTC.

The chain links TRBV28 to TRBJ2-7; no clear D gene. The CDR3 has 12 residues. Trimming removed 6 bases from V and 4 bases from J, with 10 bases in between. The germline V gene has CDR1 MDHEN and CDR2 SYDVKM. The CDR3 sequence: CASRQKPYEQYF. CDR3 sequence (DNA): TGTGCCAGCAGGCAGAAACCATACGAGCAGTACTTC.

This chain links TRBV7-2 with TRBJ1-3, with 8 bases lining up with TRBD1. CDR1 and CDR2 from the germline V gene are SGHTA and FQGNSA. The V and J ends lost 5 bases and 0 bases, in that order; junction bases with no gene match: 3. The CDR3 has 15 residues. CDR3 sequence reads: CASSPGQVSGNTIYF. CDR3 bases: TGTGCCAGCAGCCCGGGACAGGTCTCTGGAAACACCATATATTTT.

This chain links TRBV28 with TRBJ2-7; D remains ambiguous. CDR1 and CDR2 from the germline V gene are MDHEN and SYDVKM. Trimming left V 3 bases short and J 7 bases short, with 13 bases between. The CDR3 sequence is 13 residues long. CDR3 in amino acids: CASSLLRLKEQYF. CDR3 nucleotide sequence: TGTGCCAGCAGTTTGCTCAGACTCAAAGAGCAGTACTTC.

This chain connects TRBV27 to TRBJ2-1; 8 bases fit TRBD2. This CDR3 is built from 16 residues. Germline CDR1 reads MNHEY; CDR2 reads SMNVEV (reference sequence). The V segment lost 5 bases and the J segment 3 bases; nucleotides outside the gene matches: 9. Here the CDR3 DNA reads TGTGCCAGCAGTCCATCCTTAGCGGGGCGCTACAATGAGCAGTTCTTC. Translated, it gives CASSPSLAGRYNEQFF.

The rearrangement joins TRBV10-3 to TRBJ1-2; weak D call: TRBD1 (6 bases). V was cut by 4 bases and J by 5 bases, with 11 bases left in between. CDR1 is ENHRY, CDR2 SYGVKD, per germline. This CDR3 has 13 amino acids. The CDR3 nucleotides are TGTGCCATCAGTGGCCTAACAGGGTATGGCTACACCTTC. Amino acids: CAISGLTGYGYTF.

The chain links TRBV27 to TRBJ2-7, with no clear D. V lost 0 bases, J lost 1 base, and 7 bases lay in between. This CDR3 contains 14 residues. Germline CDR1 and CDR2: MNHEY and SMNVEV (reference sequence). As DNA, the CDR3 is TGTGCCAGCAGTTTATCACAGAATTCCTACGAGCAGTACTTC. Translation: CASSLSQNSYEQYF.

The chain recombines TRBV30 with TRBJ1-1; D is unclear. The germline gives CDR1 GTSNPN, CDR2 SVGIG (reference sequence). V lost 6 bases to trimming and J lost 1 base, with 9 bases between them. This CDR3 comprises 12 residues. The CDR3 bases are TGTGCCTGTACCCGACAGAACACTGAAGCTTTCTTT. Translating it yields CACTRQNTEAFF.

The genes are TRBV29-1 and TRBJ1-1; D might be TRBD1 (5 bases). The germline V gene encodes CDR1 SQVTM and CDR2 ANQGSEA. Trimming left V 3 bases short and J 7 bases short, with 12 bases between. The CDR3 totals 12 residues. The CDR3 reads CSVETGVLEAFF. The DNA of the CDR3 is TGCAGCGTTGAGACGGGGGTTCTTGAAGCTTTCTTT.

This clone is a singleton in its sample. The V gene is TRBV28, the J gene TRBJ1-2, with D perhaps TRBD1 (5 bases). Germline loops: CDR1 MDHEN, CDR2 SYDVKM. This CDR3 is 13 amino acids long. The V and J ends lost 2 bases and 6 bases respectively, with 10 bases between them. CDR3 loop: CASSLPGGDGYTF. The CDR3 nucleotides read TGTGCCAGCAGTTTACCCGGGGGAGATGGCTACACCTTC.

This chain uses TRBV6-1 with TRBJ1-2; 7 positions agree with TRBD1. The CDR3 is made up of 15 amino acids. V lost 0 bases and J lost 7; bases outside the gene matches: 8. The germline V gene encodes CDR1 MNHNS and CDR2 SASEGT. CDR3 in amino acids: CASSEASYQGGGYTF. CDR3 nucleotide sequence: TGTGCCAGCAGTGAAGCATCCTACCAGGGGGGTGGCTACACCTTC.

The V gene is TRBV4-1, the J gene TRBJ1-3, with TRBD1 identical over 10 bases. V was pared by 2 bases and J by 8 bases, with 9 bases of the junction left unmatched. Germline assignment: CDR1 MGHRA and CDR2 YSYEKL. The CDR3 consists of 16 residues. The CDR3 protein is CASSQMTGGVWYTIYF. As DNA, the CDR3 is TGCGCCAGCAGCCAAATGACAGGGGGCGTATGGTACACCATATATTTT.

The chain carries TRBV5-1 and TRBJ1-2, with D possibly matching TRBD1 (6 bases). The CDR3 has 14 residues. Germline V CDR1 and CDR2: SGHRS, YFSETQ. V shed 0 bases and J shed 8 bases, with 14 bases lying between them. The DNA of the CDR3 is TGCGCCAGCAGCTTGGCACAGGGTGGTGGCGGCTACACCTTC. It codes for CASSLAQGGGGYTF.

J is TRBJ2-2 and V is TRBV11-3; 9 nucleotides line up with TRBD1. Germline V lookup: CDR1 SGHNT, CDR2 YENEEA. There are 14 residues in the CDR3. J lost 6 bases, V lost 5 bases, and 4 bases had no gene match. CDR3 bases: TGTGCCAGCAGCCGGGACAGGGCCTCCGGGGAGCTGTTTTTT. Its protein product is CASSRDRASGELFF. Complete variable domain (other parts from reference TRBV11-3 and TRBJ2-2): EAGVVQSPRYKIIEKKQPVAFWCNPISGHNTLYWYLQNLGQGPELLIRYENEEAVDDSQLPKDRFSAERLKGVDSTLKIQPAELGDSAVYLCASSRDRASGELFFGEGSRLTVL.

Comment on this clone: Other nucleotide sequences from this sample produce the same CDR3. The V and J genes are TRBV4-3 and TRBJ1-1, with D unresolved. V was trimmed by 0 bases and J by 7 bases, leaving 9 bases between them. The V gene's germline CDR1 is LGHNA and CDR2 YSLEER. The CDR3 is 13 amino acids. The CDR3 coding sequence is TGCGCCAGCAGCCAAGAAGTCAGAGGTGAAGCTTTCTTT. Translated: CASSQEVRGEAFF.